The 30 T cell receptor beta chains reported below all come from one sample, sequenced in a study of T cells in Graves' hyperthyroidism and ophthalmopathy. It was RNA transcripts that yielded the amplified TCR beta CDR3 regions. The HTBI primer set drove a first-round RT-PCR of the TCR CDR3. MiXCR was run by TCRdb on the multiplex PCR reads, yielding one entry per CDR3 protein. The sample lists approximately 400,000 distinct CDR3 sequences; roughly 15% were seen once. The sample comprised blood. The receptors were sampled from a woman aged 25 to 39 with Graves' ophthalmopathy.

This clonotype has just a few counts. The V and J genes are TRBV20-1 and TRBJ2-5, with D maybe TRBD1 (6 bases). V shed 3 bases and J shed 5 bases, with 13 bases lying between them. Germline CDR1 DFQATT, CDR2 SNEGSKA (reference sequence). This CDR3 is 13 amino acids long. The CDR3, as DNA: TGCAGTGCTAGTTATCAGGGGTTGGAGACCCAGTACTTC. Translation: CSASYQGLETQYF.

This clonotype was detected ten times or more. V and J are TRBV13 and TRBJ2-6, with D perhaps assigned TRBD1 or TRBD2 (5 bases each). With 6 bases removed from V and 2 bases from J, the gap between germline ends came to 14 bases. From germline, CDR1 is PRHDT and CDR2 FYEKMQ (reference sequence). There are 16 residues in the CDR3. In nucleotides, the CDR3 is TGTGCCAGCAGAGGGACCGACGGGCCTGGGGCCAACGTCCTGACTTTC. Amino acid sequence: CASRGTDGPGANVLTF.

This clonotype was counted ten times or more. This chain links TRBV20-1 with TRBJ1-1; possibly TRBD1 for D (6 bases). Trimming shortened V by 6 bases and J by 2 bases, and 16 bases separated the two germline ends. This CDR3 comprises 14 residues. CDR1 and CDR2 from the germline V gene are DFQATT and SNEGSKA (reference sequence). The CDR3 region has the DNA TGCAGTGCCAGGGTAACGGGGGCAAACACTGAAGCTTTCTTT. As protein: CSARVTGANTEAFF.

Comments on this clonotype: Given a much more abundant clone one base away, this may be a read error. The chain joins TRBV5-1 to TRBJ2-7; no clear D. Germline CDR1 is SGHRS and CDR2 is YFSETQ. The CDR3 is 13 residues long. In nucleotides, the CDR3 is TGCGCCACCAGCTTGGGAAGGCCCTACGAGCAGTACTTC. This sequence encodes CATSLGRPYEQYF.

V and J are TRBV20-1 and TRBJ2-5, with a weak D call TRBD1 (6 bases). This CDR3 is built from 13 residues. Looked up from germline, CDR1 is DFQATT and CDR2 is SNEGSKA (reference sequence). The germline V and J ends were trimmed by 5 bases and 0 bases, with 10 bases remaining between them. CDR3 sequence reads: CSAPRTDQETQYF. CDR3 DNA sequence: TGCAGTGCTCCTCGGACAGACCAAGAGACCCAGTACTTC.

This clonotype was observed at least ten times. The rearrangement links TRBV15 to TRBJ2-5; TRBD2 aligns across 8 bases. This CDR3 has 14 residues. Germline CDR1 LNHNV, CDR2 YYDKDF (reference sequence). V shed 4 bases and J 4 bases; nucleotides not matched to a gene: 5. The CDR3 is CATSTGLAGETQYF. DNA of the CDR3: TGTGCCACCAGCACCGGACTAGCCGGAGAGACCCAGTACTTC.

This clonotype was detected many times. The chain joins TRBV7-2 to TRBJ2-7; D might be TRBD1 (5 bases). Germline-derived CDR1 and CDR2 are SGHTA and FQGNSA. This CDR3 has 15 residues. Trimming took off 5 bases at V and 3 bases at J, with 17 bases between the two ends. CDR3 region: CASSLLTDLNYEQYF. In nucleotides, the CDR3 is TGTGCCAGCAGCCTCTTGACAGACCTTAACTACGAGCAGTACTTC.

V and J are TRBV10-1 and TRBJ2-3; TRBD1 matches at 8 bases. The CDR3 has 17 amino acids. Looked up from germline, CDR1 is WNHNN and CDR2 is SYGVQD (reference sequence). The V segment lost 4 bases and the J segment 0 bases; nucleotides outside the gene matches: 9. The CDR3 loop reads CASSVGLGQASTDTQYF. CDR3 in DNA: TGCGCCAGCAGTGTTGGTTTGGGACAGGCTAGCACAGATACGCAGTATTTT.

The sample holds many counts of this clonotype. The genes are TRBV7-9 and TRBJ1-2, with TRBD1 matching 7 bases. The germline CDR1 and CDR2 sequences are SEHNR and FQNEAQ (reference sequence). The CDR3 has 13 residues. The V gene end was trimmed by 4 bases and the J gene end by 8 bases; junction bases not matched to a gene: 7. The CDR3 region has the DNA TGTGCCAGCAGCTCGGATAGGGGGCAAGGCTACACCTTC. It is translated as CASSSDRGQGYTF.

The chain combines TRBV20-1 with TRBJ2-1, with no clear D. From germline, CDR1 is DFQATT and CDR2 SNEGSKA (reference sequence). V lost 6 bases to trimming and J lost 13 bases, with 16 bases between them. The CDR3 is 11 amino acids. The DNA of the CDR3 is TGCAGTGCCCCCCGGTTCGGTGACCAGTTCTTC. Its translation is CSAPRFGDQFF.

This clonotype was recorded many times. The chain combines TRBV20-1 with TRBJ1-1; a possible D gene is TRBD1 (6 bases). The CDR3 is 12 residues long. CDR1 is DFQATT, CDR2 SNEGSKA, per germline (reference sequence). Trimming stripped 7 bases from V and 0 bases from J, with 9 bases between. CDR3 DNA: TGCAGTGTGGACAGTCTGAACACTGAAGCTTTCTTT. Residues: CSVDSLNTEAFF.

Ten or more counts support this clonotype. The chain combines TRBV20-1 with TRBJ2-2, with D possibly being TRBD1 (6 bases). CDR1 DFQATT and CDR2 SNEGSKA come from the germline V gene (reference sequence). V was pared by 0 bases and J by 10 bases, with 15 bases between. This CDR3 contains 14 residues. This CDR3 reads CSARDGQLTLELFF. The CDR3 region has the DNA TGCAGTGCTAGAGACGGACAGCTAACCTTGGAGCTGTTTTTT.

This clonotype appeared a few times. The chain carries TRBV28 and TRBJ1-5; possible D gene TRBD1, 5 bases. CDR1 is MDHEN, CDR2 SYDVKM, per germline. The V and J ends lost 5 bases and 8 bases respectively, with 13 bases between them. There are 13 residues in the CDR3. The CDR3 DNA follows: TGTGCCAGCAGTGCAAGTGGGGGAGAGCCCCAGCATTTT. It specifies CASSASGGEPQHF.

This clonotype was observed at least ten times. The chain uses TRBV3-1 and TRBJ2-1; possibly TRBD1 or TRBD2 for D (5 bases each). V gave up 4 bases and J gave up 0 bases, with 13 bases separating them. The CDR3 extends over 16 amino acids. Per germline, CDR1 LGHDT and CDR2 YNNKEL (reference sequence). The DNA of the CDR3 is TGTGCCAGCAGCCGGGACCTATTAAGCTCCTACAATGAGCAGTTCTTC. Encoded protein: CASSRDLLSSYNEQFF.

This clonotype was observed at least ten times. The chain employs TRBV15 and TRBJ1-1; no firm D call. V was pared by 0 bases and J by 4 bases, with 9 bases between. Germline lookup yields CDR1 LNHNV and CDR2 YYDKDF (reference sequence). This CDR3 spans 14 amino acids. CDR3 sequence reads: CATSRDLAGTEAFF. In DNA form, the CDR3 reads TGTGCCACCAGCAGAGATTTGGCGGGCACTGAAGCTTTCTTT.

This chain joins TRBV25-1 and TRBJ2-2, with 10 bases lining up with TRBD1. The CDR3 covers 19 residues. Germline CDR1 MGHDK, CDR2 SYGVNS. The V and J ends lost 7 bases and 3 bases, in that order; junction bases with no gene match: 17. The CDR3 here is CASTSLDRGIGVDTGELFF. CDR3 bases: TGTGCCAGCACTTCACTGGACAGGGGGATAGGTGTGGACACCGGGGAGCTGTTTTTT.

The sample holds many counts of this clonotype. The rearrangement links TRBV11-3 to TRBJ2-7, with D unclear. The V and J ends lost 1 base and 6 bases respectively, with 10 bases between them. The CDR3 totals 13 residues. The germline CDR1 and CDR2 sequences are SGHNT and YENEEA. CDR3 amino acids: CASSLGGSSEQYF. The CDR3, as DNA: TGTGCCAGCAGCTTAGGGGGTTCCAGCGAGCAGTACTTC.

This clonotype was seen a handful of times. The chain is built from TRBV19 and TRBJ1-6, with TRBD1 as a possible D gene (5 bases). V was trimmed by 6 bases and J by 7 bases, leaving 13 bases between them. The germline gives CDR1 LNHDA, CDR2 SQIVND (reference sequence). The CDR3 sequence is 14 residues long. DNA for the CDR3: TGTGCCAGTAGCAGGGACCCTCGGAATTCACCCCTCCACTTT. Translated: CASSRDPRNSPLHF.

The chain recombines TRBV24-1 with TRBJ2-3; D perhaps matches TRBD2 (5 bases). CDR3 length equals 16 residues. Germline V gene lookup returns CDR1 KGHDR and CDR2 SFDVKD. V lost 3 bases and J lost 5, with 17 bases in between. The CDR3 sequence is CATSDAGGGFGDTQYF. CDR3 DNA: TGTGCCACCAGTGATGCCGGCGGCGGGTTCGGAGATACGCAGTATTTT.

This clonotype was observed at least ten times. The V gene is TRBV3-1, the J gene TRBJ2-4, with a possible D match to TRBD2 (6 bases). The V and J ends lost 2 bases and 9 bases respectively, with 20 bases between them. The germline CDR1 and CDR2 sequences are LGHDT and YNNKEL (reference sequence). The CDR3 contains 16 residues. Here the CDR3 DNA reads TGTGCCAGCAGCCAATATGCGCCTCACAACGGGGGCATTCAGTACTTC. This encodes CASSQYAPHNGGIQYF. The variable domain in full, with the rest retrieved from reference TRBV3-1 and TRBJ2-4, is DTAVSQTPKYLVTQMGNDKSIKCEQNLGHDTMYWYKQDSKKFLKIMFSYNNKELIINETVPNRFSPKSPDKAHLNLHINSLELGDSAVYFCASSQYAPHNGGIQYFGAGTRLSVL.

This clonotype was counted a few times. V and J are TRBV11-2 and TRBJ1-5; D remains unclear. Trimming removed 0 bases from V and 6 bases from J, with 6 bases in between. Germline CDR1 and CDR2: SGHAT and FQNNGV. The CDR3 is made up of 13 amino acids. CDR3 nucleotides: TGTGCCAGCAGCTTAGATTCGAGTCAGCCCCAGCATTTT. This encodes CASSLDSSQPQHF.

The table lists this clonotype with many counts. This chain connects TRBV20-1 to TRBJ2-1; a weak D match, TRBD2 (5 bases). The germline V gene encodes CDR1 DFQATT and CDR2 SNEGSKA (reference sequence). The CDR3 loop spans 14 amino acids. The germline V and J ends were trimmed by 3 bases and 1 base, with 10 bases remaining between them. CDR3 sequence reads: CSASLGESYNEQFF. CDR3 bases: TGCAGTGCTAGCCTCGGGGAGTCCTACAATGAGCAGTTCTTC.

This clonotype was detected only a few times. The gene calls are TRBV7-3 and TRBJ2-2; the D is unclear. Trimming took off 3 bases at V and 0 bases at J, with 2 bases between the two ends. The germline V gene has CDR1 SGHTA and CDR2 FQGTGA. This CDR3 contains 13 residues. Written as DNA, the CDR3 is TGTGCCAGCAGCTTCTCGAACACCGGGGAGCTGTTTTTT. Translation gives CASSFSNTGELFF.

The table lists this clonotype with a count of one. The V gene is TRBV28, the J gene TRBJ2-1; the D call may be TRBD1 or TRBD2 (6 bases each). Trimming removed 3 bases at V and 0 bases at J, with 18 bases between. There are 18 residues in the CDR3. The V gene's germline CDR1 is MDHEN and CDR2 SYDVKM. CDR3 protein: CASSFGGPGLTSYNEQFF. The CDR3 DNA reads as TGTGCCAGCAGTTTTGGGGGGCCGGGCCTCACCTCCTACAATGAGCAGTTCTTC.

This clonotype showed up many times. The chain is built from TRBV7-2 and TRBJ2-4; tentative D call: TRBD1 (5 bases). The V end was cut by 5 bases, the J end by 8 bases, with 22 bases between. Germline V gives CDR1 SGHTA, CDR2 FQGNSA. The CDR3 spans 16 residues. The chain's CDR3 is CASSNIFRDPSYIQYF. The CDR3 DNA sequence: TGTGCCAGCAGCAACATCTTCAGGGATCCCTCGTACATTCAGTACTTC. The variable domain in full, with the rest retrieved from reference TRBV7-2 and TRBJ2-4, is GAGVSQSPSNKVTEKGKDVELRCDPISGHTALYWYRQSLGQGLEFLIYFQGNSAPDKSGLPSDRFSAERTGGSVSTLTIQRTQQEDSAVYLCASSNIFRDPSYIQYFGAGTRLSVL.

In this sample, this clonotype turned up many times. The V call is TRBV2, the J call TRBJ2-2, with 12 nucleotides matching TRBD2. The germline V gene has CDR1 SNHLY and CDR2 FYNNEI. With V trimmed by 4 bases and J by 6 bases, 3 bases remained unmatched. The CDR3 length is 15 residues. The CDR3: CASSALAGGPGELFF. The CDR3 coding sequence is TGTGCCAGCAGTGCGCTAGCGGGGGGGCCCGGGGAGCTGTTTTTT.

This sequence joins TRBV15 and TRBJ2-1; the D is unclear. CDR1 is LNHNV, CDR2 YYDKDF, per germline (reference sequence). V was shortened by 6 bases and J by 2 bases, with 5 bases between the two germline ends. This CDR3 is built from 12 residues. The CDR3 sequence is CATRQTYNEQFF. The CDR3 nucleotides read TGTGCCACCAGGCAGACCTACAATGAGCAGTTCTTC.

This clonotype was observed many times. The genes are TRBV27 and TRBJ2-7, with 7 positions matching TRBD1. Trimming took 5 bases from V and 3 from J; bases not matched to a gene: 13. The CDR3 is 16 residues long. Germline V lookup: CDR1 MNHEY, CDR2 SMNVEV (reference sequence). The CDR3 bases are TGTGCCAGCAGTCCAAGTTCGGGACAGAAACTCTACGAGCAGTACTTC. The encoded protein is CASSPSSGQKLYEQYF.

This clonotype was seen many times. This chain links TRBV9 with TRBJ2-5; D is undetermined. Germline V CDR1 and CDR2: SGDLS, YYNGEE. This CDR3 spans 13 amino acids. The V and J ends lost 5 bases and 3 bases respectively, with 11 bases between them. Written as DNA, the CDR3 is TGTGCCAGCAGTTCTGACGTCAAAGAGACCCAGTACTTC. Protein: CASSSDVKETQYF.

This clonotype was counted a few times. A read error may produce the germline difference seen at one junction end. The CDR3 reads CAGSDLGTTGELFF. The DNA for the CDR3 is TGTGCCGGCAGCGACCTGGGAACCACCGGGGAGCTGTTTTTT. This chain joins TRBV9 and TRBJ2-2; D is ambiguous. CDR3 length: 14 amino acids. The germline CDR1 and CDR2 sequences are SGDLS and YYNGEE.